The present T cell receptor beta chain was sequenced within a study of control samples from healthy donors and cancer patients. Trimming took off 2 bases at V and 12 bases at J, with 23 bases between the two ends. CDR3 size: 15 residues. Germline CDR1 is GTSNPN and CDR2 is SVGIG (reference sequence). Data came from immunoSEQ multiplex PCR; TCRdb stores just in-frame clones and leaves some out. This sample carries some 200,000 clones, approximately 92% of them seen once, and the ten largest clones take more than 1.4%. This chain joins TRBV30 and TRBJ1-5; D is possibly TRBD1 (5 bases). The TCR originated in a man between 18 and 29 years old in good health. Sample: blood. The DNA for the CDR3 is TGTGCCTGGAGTCTTAAAGGGCAGGGACGGCAATTCCAGCATTTT. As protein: CAWSLKGQGRQFQHF.